This TCR beta chain appears in the sequencing data of a study of T-cell reconstitution after alpha-beta-depleted transplantation in children. The TCRbeta library was prepared with unique molecular identifiers. TCRdb ran MiXCR on the PCR reads and lists one entry per CDR3 protein. The sample carries roughly 570,000 distinct CDR3 sequences, roughly 30% recorded once. V was pared by 4 bases and J by 8 bases, with 12 bases of the junction left unmatched. The CDR3 has 17 amino acids. Per germline, CDR1 SGHKS and CDR2 YYEKEE (reference sequence). A few counts support this clonotype. This TCR was recovered from a boy younger than two with Wiskott-Aldrich syndrome, due to receive a stem cell transplant. The specimen was PBMCs, collected before TCRalphabeta/CD19-depleted stem cell transplant. This chain joins TRBV5-5 and TRBJ2-1, with 13 bases that match TRBD2. Here the CDR3 DNA reads TGTGCCAGCAGCGGCGGACTAGCGGGAGAAGCCCCGCATGAGCAGTTCTTC. This sequence encodes CASSGGLAGEAPHEQFF.